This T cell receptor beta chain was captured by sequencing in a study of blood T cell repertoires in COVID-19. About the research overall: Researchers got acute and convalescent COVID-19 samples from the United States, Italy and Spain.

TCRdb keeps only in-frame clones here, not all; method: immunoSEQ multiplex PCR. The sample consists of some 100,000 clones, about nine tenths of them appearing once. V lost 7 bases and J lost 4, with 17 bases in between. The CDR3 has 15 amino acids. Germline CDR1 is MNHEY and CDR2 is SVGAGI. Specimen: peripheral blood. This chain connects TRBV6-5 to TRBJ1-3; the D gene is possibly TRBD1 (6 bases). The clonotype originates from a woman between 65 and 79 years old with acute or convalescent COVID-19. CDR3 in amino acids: CASKTGSMGGNTIYF. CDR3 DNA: TGTGCCAGCAAAACAGGGAGTATGGGCGGAAACACCATATATTTT.